This TCR beta chain emerged from a study of OX40 agonist ivuxolimab in advanced cancers. In the study overall: Patients were treated with intravenous ivuxolimab, dosed at 0.01 to 10 mg/kg and infused every 2 weeks. Mean age around 64 years, range about 20 to 79; around 80% male.

Measured with immunoSEQ multiplex PCR; TCRdb has only the in-frame clones, and not every one. This table holds roughly 20,000 clones, 79% found once. From germline, CDR1 is SGHTA and CDR2 FQGNSA. The CDR3 consists of 16 residues. The V end lost 4 bases, the J end lost 7 bases, and 23 bases lay between the germline ends. This TCR was recovered from an adult with an advanced solid tumor such as melanoma, head and neck, liver or kidney cancer. The chain couples TRBV7-2 to TRBJ2-7; TRBD2 might be the D (6 bases). This sample comprised CD4+ or CD8+ T cells sorted from blood, obtained in a trial of the OX40 agonist ivuxolimab. CDR3 bases: TGTGCCAGCAGCTGGGGGGTGATGGGGCCGAAGGAGGAGCAGTACTTC. Residues: CASSWGVMGPKEEQYF.